The clone carrying this TCR beta chain was seen only a few times. The antigen is unknown. This may be a read error, as it is one base from a much larger clone. There were 5 to 7.5 milliliters of peripheral blood drawn at each of two time points. Germline values: CDR1 DFQATT, CDR2 SNEGSKA (reference sequence). Deletions cut 5 bases from V and 3 bases from J, with 8 bases between. The CDR3 spans 11 residues. The data originate from a study of prognosis after radiotherapy for stage I lung cancer. The overall study: While about 15 patients showed no significant progression after radiotherapy, several developed distant metastases at a median of roughly 7 months.

Study-wide points: Gene usage, both TRBV and TRBJ, reportedly differed between patients with metastases and patients without them. The study found lower Shannon entropy after stereotactic body radiation therapy in patients who developed distant metastases.

Genomic DNA was subjected to two-round multiplex PCR for amplification of TCR beta CDR3. First-round PCR employed TRBV- and TRBJ-specific primers for each gene. TCRdb reprocessed the multiplex PCR reads via MiXCR and lists one record per CDR3 protein. The sample has fewer than 40,000 distinct CDR3 sequences, less than 45% seen once. The gene calls are TRBV20-1 and TRBJ2-7; D is uncertain. The sequencing used PBMCs, collected before or after stereotactic body radiation therapy (not recorded which). The receptor's source is a donor over 45 with non-small cell lung cancer. The DNA for the CDR3 is TGCAGTGCTCGTACCTTCTACGAGCAGTACTTC. It translates to CSARTFYEQYF.